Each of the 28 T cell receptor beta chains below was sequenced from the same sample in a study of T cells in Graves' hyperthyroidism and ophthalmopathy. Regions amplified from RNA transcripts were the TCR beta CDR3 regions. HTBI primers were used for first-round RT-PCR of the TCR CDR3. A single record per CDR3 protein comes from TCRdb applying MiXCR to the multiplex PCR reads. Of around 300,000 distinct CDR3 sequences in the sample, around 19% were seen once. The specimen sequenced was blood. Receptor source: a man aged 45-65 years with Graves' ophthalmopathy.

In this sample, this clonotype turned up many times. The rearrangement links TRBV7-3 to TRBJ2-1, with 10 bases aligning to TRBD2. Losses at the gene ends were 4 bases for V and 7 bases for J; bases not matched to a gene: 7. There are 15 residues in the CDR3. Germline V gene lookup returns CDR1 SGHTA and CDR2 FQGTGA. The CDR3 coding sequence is TGTGCCAGCAGCTCGGGAGCGGGAGGGCTGAATGAGCAGTTCTTC. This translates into CASSSGAGGLNEQFF. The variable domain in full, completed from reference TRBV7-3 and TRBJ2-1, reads GAGVSQTPSNKVTEKGKYVELRCDPISGHTALYWYRQSLGQGPEFLIYFQGTGAADDSGLPNDRFFAVRPEGSVSTLKIQRTERGDSAVYLCASSSGAGGLNEQFFGPGTRLTVL.

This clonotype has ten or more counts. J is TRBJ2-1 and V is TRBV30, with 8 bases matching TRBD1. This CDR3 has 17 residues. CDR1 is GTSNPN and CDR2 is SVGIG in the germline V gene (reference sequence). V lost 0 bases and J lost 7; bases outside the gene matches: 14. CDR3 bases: TGTGCCTGGAGTGTACCATGGGACAGGCTTAAGAATAATGAGCAGTTCTTC. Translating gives CAWSVPWDRLKNNEQFF.

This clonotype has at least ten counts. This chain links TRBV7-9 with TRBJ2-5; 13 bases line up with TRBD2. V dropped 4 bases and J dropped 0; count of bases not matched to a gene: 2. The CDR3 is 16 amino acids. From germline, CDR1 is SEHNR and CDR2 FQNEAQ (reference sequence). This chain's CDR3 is CASSWGLAGNQETQYF. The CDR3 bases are TGTGCCAGCAGCTGGGGACTAGCGGGGAACCAAGAGACCCAGTACTTC.

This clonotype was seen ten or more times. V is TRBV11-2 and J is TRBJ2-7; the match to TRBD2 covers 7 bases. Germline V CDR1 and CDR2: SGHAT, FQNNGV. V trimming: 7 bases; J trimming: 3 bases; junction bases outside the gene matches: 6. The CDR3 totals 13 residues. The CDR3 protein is CASTQLAYYEQYF. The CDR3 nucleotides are TGTGCCAGCACCCAACTAGCGTACTACGAGCAGTACTTC.

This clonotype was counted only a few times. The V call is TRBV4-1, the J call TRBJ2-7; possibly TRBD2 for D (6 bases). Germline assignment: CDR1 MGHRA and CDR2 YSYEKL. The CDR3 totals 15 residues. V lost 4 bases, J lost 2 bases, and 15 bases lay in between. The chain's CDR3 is CASSLGGSGAYEQYF. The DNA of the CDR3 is TGCGCCAGCAGCCTCGGTGGTAGCGGTGCCTACGAGCAGTACTTC.

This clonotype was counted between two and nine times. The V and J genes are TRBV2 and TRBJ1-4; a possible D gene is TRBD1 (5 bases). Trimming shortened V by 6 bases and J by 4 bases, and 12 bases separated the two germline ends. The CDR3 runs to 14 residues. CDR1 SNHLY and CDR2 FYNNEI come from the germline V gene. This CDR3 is CASSPDSVNEKLFF. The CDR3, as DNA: TGTGCCAGCAGCCCAGACAGTGTTAATGAAAAACTGTTTTTT.

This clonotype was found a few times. Here the CDR3 reads CATSAGRVSGELFF. The CDR3 DNA reads as TGTGCCACCAGTGCCGGACGGGTTAGCGGGGAGCTGTTTTTT. The chain employs TRBV24-1 and TRBJ2-2, with unresolved D. Per the germline V gene, CDR1 is KGHDR and CDR2 is SFDVKD. This CDR3 spans 14 amino acids. V was trimmed by 5 bases and J by 7 bases, leaving 13 bases between them.

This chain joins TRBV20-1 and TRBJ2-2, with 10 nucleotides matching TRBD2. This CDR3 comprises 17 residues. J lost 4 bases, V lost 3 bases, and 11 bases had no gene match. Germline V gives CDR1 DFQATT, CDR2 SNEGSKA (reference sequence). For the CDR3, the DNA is TGCAGTGCTAGGTCCAGCGGGAGGGGTTTAGGCACCGGGGAGCTGTTTTTT. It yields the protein CSARSSGRGLGTGELFF.

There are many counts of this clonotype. Here the CDR3 DNA reads TGTGCCACCAGCAGAGAACAGGGGGCCGAAGAGACCCAGTACTTC. It specifies CATSREQGAEETQYF. The chain recombines TRBV15 with TRBJ2-5; the match to TRBD1 covers 9 bases. The length of the CDR3 is 15 residues. Germline-derived CDR1 and CDR2 are LNHNV and YYDKDF (reference sequence). Germline trimming cut 0 bases from V and 3 bases from J; bases unmatched to any gene: 2.

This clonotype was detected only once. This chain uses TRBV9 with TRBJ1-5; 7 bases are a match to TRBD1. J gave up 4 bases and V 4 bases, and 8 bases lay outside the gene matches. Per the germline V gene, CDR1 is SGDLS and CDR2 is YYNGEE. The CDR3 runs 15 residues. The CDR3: CASSPAGTENQPQHF. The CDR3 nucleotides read TGTGCCAGCAGCCCCGCCGGGACAGAGAATCAGCCCCAGCATTTT.

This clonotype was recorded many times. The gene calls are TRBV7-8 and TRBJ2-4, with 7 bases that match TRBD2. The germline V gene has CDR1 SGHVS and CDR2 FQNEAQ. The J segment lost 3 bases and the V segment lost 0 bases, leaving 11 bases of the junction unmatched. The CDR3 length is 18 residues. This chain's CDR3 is CASSLALGATGGKNIQYF. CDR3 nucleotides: TGTGCCAGCAGCTTAGCGCTAGGGGCAACGGGAGGCAAAAACATTCAGTACTTC.

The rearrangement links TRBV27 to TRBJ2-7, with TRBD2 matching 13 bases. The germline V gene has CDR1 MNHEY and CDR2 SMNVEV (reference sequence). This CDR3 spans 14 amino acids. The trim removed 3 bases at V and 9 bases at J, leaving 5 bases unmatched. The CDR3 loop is CASSFGTSGTRQYF. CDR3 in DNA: TGTGCCAGCAGTTTCGGGACTAGCGGGACGCGGCAGTACTTC.

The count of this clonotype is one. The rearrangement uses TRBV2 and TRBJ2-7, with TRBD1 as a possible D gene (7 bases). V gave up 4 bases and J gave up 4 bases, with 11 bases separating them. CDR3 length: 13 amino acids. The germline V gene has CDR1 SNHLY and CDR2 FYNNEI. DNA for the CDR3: TGTGCCAGCAGTGGACAGGGAGGATACGAGCAGTACTTC. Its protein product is CASSGQGGYEQYF.

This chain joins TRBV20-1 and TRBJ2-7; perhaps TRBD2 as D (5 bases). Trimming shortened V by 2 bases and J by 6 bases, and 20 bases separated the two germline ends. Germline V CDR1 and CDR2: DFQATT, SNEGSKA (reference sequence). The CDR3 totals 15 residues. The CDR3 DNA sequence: TGCAGTGCTAGACCAACGGGATCCCTATGGAGCGAGCAGTACTTC. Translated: CSARPTGSLWSEQYF.

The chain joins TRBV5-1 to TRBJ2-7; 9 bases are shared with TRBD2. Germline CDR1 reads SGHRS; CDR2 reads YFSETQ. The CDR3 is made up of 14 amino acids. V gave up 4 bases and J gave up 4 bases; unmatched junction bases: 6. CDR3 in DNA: TGCGCCAGCAGCAAAGGGACTAGCAGTTACGAGCAGTACTTC. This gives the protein CASSKGTSSYEQYF.

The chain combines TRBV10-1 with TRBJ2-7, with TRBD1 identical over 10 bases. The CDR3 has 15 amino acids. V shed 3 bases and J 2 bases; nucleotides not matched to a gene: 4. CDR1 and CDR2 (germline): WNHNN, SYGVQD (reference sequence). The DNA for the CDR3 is TGCGCCAGCAGTGAACCCGGGACAGGGGCCTACGAGCAGTACTTC. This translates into CASSEPGTGAYEQYF.

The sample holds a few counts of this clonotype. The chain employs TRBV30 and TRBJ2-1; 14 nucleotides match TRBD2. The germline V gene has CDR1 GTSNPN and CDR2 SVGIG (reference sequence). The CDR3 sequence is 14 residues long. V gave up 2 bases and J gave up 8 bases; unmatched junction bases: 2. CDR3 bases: TGTGCCTGGAGTCGGGGACTAGCGGGAGATGAGCAGTTCTTC. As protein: CAWSRGLAGDEQFF.

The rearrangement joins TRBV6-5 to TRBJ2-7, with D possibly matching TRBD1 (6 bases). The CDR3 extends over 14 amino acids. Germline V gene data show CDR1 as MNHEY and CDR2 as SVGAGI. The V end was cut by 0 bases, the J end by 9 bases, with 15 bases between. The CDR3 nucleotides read TGTGCCAGCAGTTACTCTGAAGGGGGTTTTGGGCAGTACTTC. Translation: CASSYSEGGFGQYF.

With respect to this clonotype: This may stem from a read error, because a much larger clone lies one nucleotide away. The CDR3, as DNA: TGCGCCAGCAGCTTGGGCGCAGGGGGCGCCTACGAGCAGTACTTC. It is translated as CASSLGAGGAYEQYF. This chain uses TRBV5-1 with TRBJ2-7; TRBD1 matches at 8 bases. This CDR3 is built from 15 residues. Trimming at V came to 0 bases and at J to 2 bases, leaving 4 bases not matched to a gene. Per germline, CDR1 SGHRS and CDR2 YFSETQ.

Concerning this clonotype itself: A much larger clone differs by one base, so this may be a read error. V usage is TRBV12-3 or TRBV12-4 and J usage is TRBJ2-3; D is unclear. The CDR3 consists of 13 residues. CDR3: CASSLMAADTHYF. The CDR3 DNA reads TGTGCCAGCAGTTTAATGGCCGCTGATACGCACTATTTT.

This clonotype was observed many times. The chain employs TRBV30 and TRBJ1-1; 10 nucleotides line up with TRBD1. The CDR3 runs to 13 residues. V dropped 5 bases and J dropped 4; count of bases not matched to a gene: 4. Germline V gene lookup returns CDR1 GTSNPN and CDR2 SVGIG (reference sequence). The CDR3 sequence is CAWVTGGATEAFF. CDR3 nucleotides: TGTGCCTGGGTGACAGGGGGCGCCACTGAAGCTTTCTTT.

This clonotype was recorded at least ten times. CDR3 sequence reads: CASSPPYYNEQFF. The CDR3 DNA sequence: TGTGCCAGCAGCCCCCCTTACTACAATGAGCAGTTCTTC. This chain joins TRBV3-1 and TRBJ2-1; D unresolved. Germline-derived CDR1 and CDR2 are LGHDT and YNNKEL (reference sequence). V lost 4 bases, J lost 3 bases, and 7 bases lay in between. The CDR3 extends over 13 amino acids.

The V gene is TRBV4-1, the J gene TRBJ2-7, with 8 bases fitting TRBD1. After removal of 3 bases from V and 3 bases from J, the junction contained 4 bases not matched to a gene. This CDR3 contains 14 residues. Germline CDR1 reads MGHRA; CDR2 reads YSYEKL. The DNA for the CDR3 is TGCGCCAGCAGCCACAGGGGGCGAAGCTACGAGCAGTACTTC. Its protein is CASSHRGRSYEQYF.

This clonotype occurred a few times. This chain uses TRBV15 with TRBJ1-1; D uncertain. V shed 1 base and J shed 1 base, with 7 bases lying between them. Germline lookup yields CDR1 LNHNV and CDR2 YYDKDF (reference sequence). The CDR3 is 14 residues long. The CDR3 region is CATSRALGNTEAFF. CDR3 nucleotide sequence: TGTGCCACCAGCAGAGCCCTAGGGAACACTGAAGCTTTCTTT.

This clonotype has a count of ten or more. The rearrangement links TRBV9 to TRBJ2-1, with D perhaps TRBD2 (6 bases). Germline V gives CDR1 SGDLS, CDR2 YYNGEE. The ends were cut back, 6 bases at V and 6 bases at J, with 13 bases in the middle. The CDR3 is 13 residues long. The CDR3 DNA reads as TGTGCCAGCACGGCGGGATACGGCAATGAGCAGTTCTTC. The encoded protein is CASTAGYGNEQFF.

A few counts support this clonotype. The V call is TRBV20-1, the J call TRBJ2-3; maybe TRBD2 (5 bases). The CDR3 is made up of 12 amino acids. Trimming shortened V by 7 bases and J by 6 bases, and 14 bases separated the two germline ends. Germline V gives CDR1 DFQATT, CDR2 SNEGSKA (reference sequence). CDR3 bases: TGCAGTGTTCTGACTCGGGGTGATACGCAGTATTTT. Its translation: CSVLTRGDTQYF.

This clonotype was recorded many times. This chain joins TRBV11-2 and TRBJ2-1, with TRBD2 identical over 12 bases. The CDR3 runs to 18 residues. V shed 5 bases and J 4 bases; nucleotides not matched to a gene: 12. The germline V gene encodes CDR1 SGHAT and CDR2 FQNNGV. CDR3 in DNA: TGTGCCAGCAGCCGTACGTCTAGCGGGAGGGCCGGGTACAATGAGCAGTTCTTC. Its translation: CASSRTSSGRAGYNEQFF.

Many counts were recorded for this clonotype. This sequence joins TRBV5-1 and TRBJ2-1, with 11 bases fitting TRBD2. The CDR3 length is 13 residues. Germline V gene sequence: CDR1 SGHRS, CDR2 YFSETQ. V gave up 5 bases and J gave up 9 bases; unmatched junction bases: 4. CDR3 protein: CASRSGTSGEQFF. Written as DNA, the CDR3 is TGCGCCAGCAGGTCCGGGACTAGCGGTGAGCAGTTCTTC.